These T cell receptor beta chains were read from a single sample in a study of T cell responses to AZD1222 COVID-19 vaccine. Using immunoSEQ multiplex PCR, the repertoire was profiled, and TCRdb retains in-frame clones only, with some absent. This table has 150,000 to 200,000 clones, 85% to 95% appearing once. The specimen comprised peripheral blood, sampled on day 0 of AZD1222 vaccination. Receptor source: an adult in good health. The conserved cysteine and the conserved F or W are not part of the CDR3 here. Fields, in order: CDR3 length, V gene, CDR3 protein.

cdr3_length: 12
v_call: TRBV4-2
cdr3_aa: ASGGEGRPYGYT

cdr3_length: 12
v_call: TRBV5-1
cdr3_aa: ASSPVGFSDEQF

cdr3_length: 11
v_call: TRBV12-3/TRBV12-4
cdr3_aa: ASSLSGSNEQY

cdr3_length: 12
v_call: TRBV7-2
cdr3_aa: ASSLGFRGGEQY

cdr3_length: 11
v_call: TRBV3-1/TRBV3-2
cdr3_aa: ASNGLEGHEQF

cdr3_length: 13
v_call: TRBV6-5
cdr3_aa: ASSYGQNSNQPQH

cdr3_length: 13
v_call: TRBV4-1
cdr3_aa: ASSQSLEGSYEQY

cdr3_length: 13
v_call: TRBV6-5
cdr3_aa: ASRDPQGLWTEAF

cdr3_length: 12
v_call: TRBV18
cdr3_aa: ASSRDRLNTEAF

cdr3_length: 13
v_call: TRBV29-1
cdr3_aa: SVVLNPNSNQPQH

cdr3_length: 13
v_call: TRBV18
cdr3_aa: ASSRGQGRTDTQY

cdr3_length: 15
v_call: TRBV10-3
cdr3_aa: AISHDRPGTTDNEQF

cdr3_length: 12
v_call: TRBV7-9
cdr3_aa: ASSPSTGLGEQY

cdr3_length: 15
v_call: TRBV5-4
cdr3_aa: ASSIKQRQIENQPQH

cdr3_length: 12
v_call: TRBV4-3
cdr3_aa: ASSQDGPGSGYT

cdr3_length: 16
v_call: TRBV6-1
cdr3_aa: ASSELWVAGGPYNEQF

cdr3_length: 13
v_call: TRBV3-1/TRBV3-2
cdr3_aa: ASSQDLRSNTEAF

cdr3_length: 13
v_call: TRBV9
cdr3_aa: ASSGLAGDYNEQF

cdr3_length: 13
v_call: TRBV13
cdr3_aa: ASSIGGTGLQPQH

cdr3_length: 12
v_call: TRBV2
cdr3_aa: ASSRGFGTDTQY

cdr3_length: 14
v_call: TRBV6-1
cdr3_aa: ASSETAGQPNTEAF

cdr3_length: 15
v_call: TRBV5-4
cdr3_aa: ASSSRDRGSMGYEQY

cdr3_length: 13
v_call: TRBV3-1/TRBV3-2
cdr3_aa: ASSPYRDVPYEQY

cdr3_length: 13
v_call: TRBV6-5
cdr3_aa: ASSMTGGRNQPQH

cdr3_length: 12
v_call: TRBV7-9
cdr3_aa: ASSLTGRDEKLF

cdr3_length: 18
v_call: TRBV3-1/TRBV3-2
cdr3_aa: ASSRSQGGHPSTNTGELF

cdr3_length: 13
v_call: TRBV7-2
cdr3_aa: ASSPRQQGNTEAF

cdr3_length: 13
v_call: TRBV2
cdr3_aa: ASSERWSGNEKLF

cdr3_length: 12
v_call: TRBV6-2/TRBV6-3
cdr3_aa: ASSSLAGTDTQY

cdr3_length: 10
v_call: TRBV7-9
cdr3_aa: ASSSTNQPQH

cdr3_length: 15
v_call: TRBV3-1/TRBV3-2
cdr3_aa: ASSQARLAGGGDTQY

cdr3_length: 11
v_call: TRBV2
cdr3_aa: ASRETDPYGYT

cdr3_length: 13
v_call: TRBV5-1
cdr3_aa: ASSLDSGFTDTQY

cdr3_length: 14
v_call: TRBV4-1
cdr3_aa: ASSSTTGTTYNEQF

cdr3_length: 14
v_call: TRBV19
cdr3_aa: ASSIHRGRRFTEAF

cdr3_length: 14
v_call: TRBV19
cdr3_aa: ASRRQGTAGANVLT

cdr3_length: 12
v_call: TRBV5-1
cdr3_aa: ASSLGEDGTEAF